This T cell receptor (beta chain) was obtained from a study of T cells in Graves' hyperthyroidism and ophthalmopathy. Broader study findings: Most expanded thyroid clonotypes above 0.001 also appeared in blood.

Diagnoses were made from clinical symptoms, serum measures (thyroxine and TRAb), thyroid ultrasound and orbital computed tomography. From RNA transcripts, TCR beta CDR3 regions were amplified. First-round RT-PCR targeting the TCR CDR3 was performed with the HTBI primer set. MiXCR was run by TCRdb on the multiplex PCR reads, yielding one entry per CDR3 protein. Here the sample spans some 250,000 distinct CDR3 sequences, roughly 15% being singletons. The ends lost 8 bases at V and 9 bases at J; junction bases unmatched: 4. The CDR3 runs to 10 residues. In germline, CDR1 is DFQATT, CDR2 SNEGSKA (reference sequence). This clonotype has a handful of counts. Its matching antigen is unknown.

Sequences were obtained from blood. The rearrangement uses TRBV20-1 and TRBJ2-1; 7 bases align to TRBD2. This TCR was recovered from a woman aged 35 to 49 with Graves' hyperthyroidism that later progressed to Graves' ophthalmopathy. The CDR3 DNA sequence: TGCAGTCAATGGGGGGGTGAGCAGTTCTTC. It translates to CSQWGGEQFF.